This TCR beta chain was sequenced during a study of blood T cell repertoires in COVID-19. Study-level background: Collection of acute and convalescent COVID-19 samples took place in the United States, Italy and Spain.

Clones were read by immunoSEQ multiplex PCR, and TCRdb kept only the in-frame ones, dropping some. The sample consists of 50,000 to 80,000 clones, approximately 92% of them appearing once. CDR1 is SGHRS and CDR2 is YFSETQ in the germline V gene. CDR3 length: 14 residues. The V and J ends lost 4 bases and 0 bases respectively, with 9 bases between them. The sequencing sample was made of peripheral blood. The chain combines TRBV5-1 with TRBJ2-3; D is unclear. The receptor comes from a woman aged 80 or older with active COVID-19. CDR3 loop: CASSPMTSTDTQYF. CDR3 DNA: TGCGCCAGCAGCCCGATGACTAGCACAGATACGCAGTATTTT.